This T cell receptor (beta chain) came from a study of long-term antiretroviral therapy in people with HIV. At least one PBMC sample before ART and at least two after were required. A v3.0 immunoSEQ assay was performed at survey level. Using immunoSEQ multiplex PCR, the repertoire was profiled, and TCRdb retains in-frame clones only, with some absent. The table shows about 24,000 clones, with about nine tenths occurring only once. Looked up from germline, CDR1 is SNHLY and CDR2 is FYNNEI. This CDR3 is built from 13 residues. V lost 3 bases to trimming and J lost 3 bases, with 9 bases between them. The chain has TRBV2 and TRBJ2-7; a weak D match, TRBD1 (6 bases). This clonotype originated in a woman in her thirties with HIV. The sequencing here drew on unsorted PBMCs, taken 1.8 years before starting antiretroviral therapy. The CDR3 region has the DNA TGTGCCAGCAGTGACGGACAGCGCTACGAGCAGTACTTC. Protein product: CASSDGQRYEQYF.